Listed below are T cell receptor beta chains from one sample, sequenced in a study of blood T cell repertoires in COVID-19. The assay was immunoSEQ multiplex PCR, and TCRdb's table has in-frame clones only and misses some. The sample has tens of thousands of clones, around 74% seen once. Sequencing used peripheral blood. All receptors derive from a human donor in a cohort sampled during active COVID-19. Both conserved end residues are part of each CDR3. Fields, in order: D gene, V gene, J gene, clone size, CDR3 protein, CDR3 DNA. A D gene is named only where the DNA matches it firmly. Size values are once, few and many counts, or a class for expanded clones, and some rows have none.

D gene: .; V gene: TRBV14; J gene: TRBJ2-7; clone size: few; CDR3 protein: CASSAQGYEQYF; CDR3 DNA: TGTGCCAGCAGCGCACAGGGCTACGAGCAGTACTTC
D gene: .; V gene: TRBV11-2; J gene: TRBJ2-5; clone size: few; CDR3 protein: CASSLSTRGTQYF; CDR3 DNA: TGTGCCAGCAGCTTATCCACTCGGGGGACCCAGTACTTC
D gene: .; V gene: TRBV7-7; J gene: TRBJ2-3; clone size: .; CDR3 protein: CASSSLPTDTQYF; CDR3 DNA: TGTGCCAGCAGCTCTCTACCCACAGATACGCAGTATTTT
D gene: TRBD2; V gene: TRBV5-4; J gene: TRBJ2-1; clone size: .; CDR3 protein: CASSWGLAGGHNEQFF; CDR3 DNA: TGTGCCAGCAGCTGGGGACTAGCGGGGGGGCACAATGAGCAGTTCTTC
D gene: .; V gene: TRBV19; J gene: TRBJ2-7; clone size: .; CDR3 protein: CASSKGAYEQYF; CDR3 DNA: TGTGCCAGTAGTAAAGGGGCTTACGAGCAGTACTTC
D gene: TRBD2; V gene: TRBV11-3; J gene: TRBJ2-2; clone size: .; CDR3 protein: CASSTGTSSNTGELFF; CDR3 DNA: TGTGCCAGCAGCACAGGGACTAGCTCGAACACCGGGGAGCTGTTTTTT
D gene: TRBD1; V gene: TRBV7-8; J gene: TRBJ2-7; clone size: .; CDR3 protein: CASSPGQGAYEQYF; CDR3 DNA: TGTGCCAGCAGCCCGGGACAGGGGGCCTACGAGCAGTACTTC
D gene: TRBD1; V gene: TRBV5-6; J gene: TRBJ1-1; clone size: .; CDR3 protein: CASRSRDRGLTEAFF; CDR3 DNA: TGTGCCAGCAGGAGTCGGGACAGGGGGCTCACTGAAGCTTTCTTT
D gene: TRBD1; V gene: TRBV28; J gene: TRBJ1-2; clone size: .; CDR3 protein: CASSFFPRTGHTNYGYTF; CDR3 DNA: TGTGCCAGCAGTTTTTTTCCGCGGACAGGGCACACTAACTATGGCTACACCTTC
D gene: .; V gene: TRBV19; J gene: TRBJ2-1; clone size: .; CDR3 protein: CASRARAENEQFF; CDR3 DNA: TGTGCCTCCAGGGCACGCGCAGAGAATGAGCAGTTCTTC
D gene: TRBD1; V gene: TRBV12-3/TRBV12-4; J gene: TRBJ1-1; clone size: .; CDR3 protein: CASSLNRGEKAFF; CDR3 DNA: TGTGCCAGCAGTTTGAACAGGGGAGAAAAAGCTTTCTTT
D gene: TRBD1; V gene: TRBV5-1; J gene: TRBJ2-1; clone size: .; CDR3 protein: CASSQTGLNEQFF; CDR3 DNA: TGCGCCAGCAGCCAGACAGGGCTCAATGAGCAGTTCTTC
D gene: TRBD1; V gene: TRBV4-3; J gene: TRBJ1-2; clone size: .; CDR3 protein: CASSQNAGQRNYGYTF; CDR3 DNA: TGCGCCAGCAGCCAAAACGCGGGACAGCGAAACTATGGCTACACCTTC
D gene: .; V gene: TRBV24-1; J gene: TRBJ1-2; clone size: .; CDR3 protein: CATSDRGWGGYTF; CDR3 DNA: TGTGCCACCAGTGACCGGGGGTGGGGTGGCTACACCTTC
D gene: TRBD2; V gene: TRBV6-2/TRBV6-3; J gene: TRBJ2-5; clone size: .; CDR3 protein: CASSYLPSSTSGQETQYF; CDR3 DNA: TGTGCCAGCAGTTACCTTCCTTCATCGACTAGCGGCCAAGAGACCCAGTACTTC
D gene: .; V gene: TRBV18; J gene: TRBJ1-6; clone size: .; CDR3 protein: CASSPPHRQNSPLHF; CDR3 DNA: TGTGCCAGCTCACCACCTCACAGACAAAATTCACCCCTCCACTTT
D gene: TRBD1; V gene: TRBV7-8; J gene: TRBJ1-3; clone size: .; CDR3 protein: CASSLLQGTGNTIYF; CDR3 DNA: TGTGCCAGCAGCTTACTACAGGGGACTGGAAACACCATATATTTT
D gene: .; V gene: TRBV4-3; J gene: TRBJ1-1; clone size: .; CDR3 protein: CASSQDNKGRVREAFF; CDR3 DNA: TGCGCCAGCAGCCAAGATAATAAGGGCAGGGTTCGTGAAGCTTTCTTT
D gene: TRBD1; V gene: TRBV5-1; J gene: TRBJ1-6; clone size: few; CDR3 protein: CASSLGTGYNSPLHF; CDR3 DNA: TGCGCCAGCAGCCTAGGGACAGGGTACAACTCACCCCTCCACTTT
D gene: .; V gene: TRBV6-2/TRBV6-3; J gene: TRBJ1-5; clone size: few; CDR3 protein: CASSYREAQPQHF; CDR3 DNA: TGTGCCAGCAGTTACAGGGAGGCTCAGCCCCAGCATTTT
D gene: .; V gene: TRBV18; J gene: TRBJ1-1; clone size: .; CDR3 protein: CASSPLEGRAFF; CDR3 DNA: TGTGCCAGCTCACCACTGGAGGGGAGGGCTTTCTTT
D gene: .; V gene: TRBV5-1; J gene: TRBJ2-2; clone size: .; CDR3 protein: CASSQGQNTGELFF; CDR3 DNA: TGCGCCAGCAGCCAGGGACAGAACACCGGGGAGCTGTTTTTT
D gene: TRBD1; V gene: TRBV5-4; J gene: TRBJ1-1; clone size: .; CDR3 protein: CASSPSERGRTEAFF; CDR3 DNA: TGTGCCAGCAGCCCTTCAGAAAGGGGGCGGACTGAAGCTTTCTTT
D gene: .; V gene: TRBV25-1; J gene: TRBJ2-3; clone size: .; CDR3 protein: CASKGAWSTDTQYF; CDR3 DNA: TGTGCCAGCAAAGGGGCTTGGAGCACAGATACGCAGTATTTT
D gene: .; V gene: TRBV18; J gene: TRBJ1-6; clone size: few; CDR3 protein: CASSPREEVNSPLHF; CDR3 DNA: TGTGCCAGCTCACCACGTGAAGAGGTGAATTCACCCCTCCACTTT
D gene: .; V gene: TRBV3-1/TRBV3-2; J gene: TRBJ2-3; clone size: .; CDR3 protein: CASSQQSGTGADTQYF; CDR3 DNA: TGTGCCAGCAGCCAACAGTCCGGAACCGGGGCAGATACGCAGTATTTT
D gene: .; V gene: TRBV10-3; J gene: TRBJ1-3; clone size: .; CDR3 protein: CAISETSGAGNTIYF; CDR3 DNA: TGTGCCATCAGTGAGACCTCAGGGGCTGGAAACACCATATATTTT
D gene: TRBD1; V gene: TRBV7-9; J gene: TRBJ2-2; clone size: .; CDR3 protein: CASSLNRGLSTGELFF; CDR3 DNA: TGTGCCAGCAGCTTAAACAGGGGGCTGAGCACCGGGGAGCTGTTTTTT
D gene: TRBD1; V gene: TRBV7-2; J gene: TRBJ1-4; clone size: .; CDR3 protein: CASSGTGTGYEKLFF; CDR3 DNA: TGTGCCAGCAGCGGAACCGGGACAGGGTATGAAAAACTGTTTTTT
D gene: .; V gene: TRBV18; J gene: TRBJ1-1; clone size: .; CDR3 protein: CASSPVEGGEAFF; CDR3 DNA: TGTGCCAGCTCACCGGTGGAGGGAGGGGAAGCTTTCTTT
D gene: .; V gene: TRBV18; J gene: TRBJ2-7; clone size: few; CDR3 protein: CASSALEGREQYF; CDR3 DNA: TGTGCCAGCTCCGCATTGGAGGGGAGGGAGCAGTACTTC
D gene: TRBD1; V gene: TRBV2; J gene: TRBJ2-5; clone size: few; CDR3 protein: CASIGTEETQYF; CDR3 DNA: TGTGCCAGCATTGGGACAGAAGAGACCCAGTACTTC
D gene: TRBD1; V gene: TRBV27; J gene: TRBJ1-2; clone size: .; CDR3 protein: CASSLRGQGANYGYTF; CDR3 DNA: TGTGCCAGCAGTTTGCGTGGACAGGGAGCTAACTATGGCTACACCTTC
D gene: TRBD1; V gene: TRBV18; J gene: TRBJ2-7; clone size: .; CDR3 protein: CASSLDRDRRHEQYF; CDR3 DNA: TGTGCCAGCTCACTTGACCGGGACAGGAGGCACGAGCAGTACTTC
D gene: .; V gene: TRBV29-1; J gene: TRBJ1-2; clone size: .; CDR3 protein: CSVHPSSGAGGGYTF; CDR3 DNA: TGCAGCGTGCACCCCTCCAGTGGAGCCGGAGGAGGCTACACCTTC
D gene: TRBD1; V gene: TRBV6-5; J gene: TRBJ2-7; clone size: .; CDR3 protein: CASSSYRGPAYEQYF; CDR3 DNA: TGTGCCAGCAGTTCTTACAGGGGACCGGCCTACGAGCAGTACTTC
D gene: .; V gene: TRBV9; J gene: TRBJ2-5; clone size: .; CDR3 protein: CASSVGRRETQYF; CDR3 DNA: TGTGCCAGCAGCGTAGGCCGCCGGGAGACCCAGTACTTC
D gene: TRBD1; V gene: TRBV25-1; J gene: TRBJ2-7; clone size: .; CDR3 protein: CASSERWTGKDEQYF; CDR3 DNA: TGTGCCAGCAGTGAACGATGGACAGGGAAGGACGAGCAGTACTTC
D gene: TRBD1; V gene: TRBV6-5; J gene: TRBJ1-2; clone size: .; CDR3 protein: CASTAGTGGNYGYTF; CDR3 DNA: TGTGCCAGCACCGCCGGGACAGGGGGGAACTATGGCTACACCTTC
D gene: .; V gene: TRBV24-1; J gene: TRBJ2-7; clone size: .; CDR3 protein: CATSDLIQLGSYEQYF; CDR3 DNA: TGTGCCACCAGTGATTTGATACAGTTAGGCTCCTACGAGCAGTACTTC
D gene: .; V gene: TRBV11-3; J gene: TRBJ2-7; clone size: .; CDR3 protein: CASSLEPIRGTRSYEQYF; CDR3 DNA: TGTGCCAGCAGCTTAGAACCAATTCGCGGGACTCGTTCCTACGAGCAGTACTTC
D gene: .; V gene: TRBV18; J gene: TRBJ2-5; clone size: .; CDR3 protein: CASSPPSHRQETQYF; CDR3 DNA: TGTGCCAGCTCACCACCCAGTCACAGACAAGAGACCCAGTACTTC